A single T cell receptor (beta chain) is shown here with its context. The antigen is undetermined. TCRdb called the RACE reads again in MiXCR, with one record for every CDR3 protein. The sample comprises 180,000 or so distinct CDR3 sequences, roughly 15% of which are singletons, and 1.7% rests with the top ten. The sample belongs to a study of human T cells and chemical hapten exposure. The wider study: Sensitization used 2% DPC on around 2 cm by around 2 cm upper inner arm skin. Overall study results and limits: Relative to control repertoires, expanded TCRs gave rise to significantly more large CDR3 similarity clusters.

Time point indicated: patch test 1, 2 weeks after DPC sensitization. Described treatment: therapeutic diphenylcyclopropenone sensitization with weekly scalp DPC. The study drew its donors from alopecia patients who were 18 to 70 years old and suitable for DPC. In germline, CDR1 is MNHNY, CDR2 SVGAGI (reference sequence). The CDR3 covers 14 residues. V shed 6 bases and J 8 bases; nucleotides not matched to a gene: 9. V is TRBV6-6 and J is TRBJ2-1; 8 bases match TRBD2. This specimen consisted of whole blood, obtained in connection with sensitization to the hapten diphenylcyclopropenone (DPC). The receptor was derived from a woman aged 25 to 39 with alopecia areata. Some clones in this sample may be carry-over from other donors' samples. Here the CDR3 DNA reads TGTGCCAGCAGCCTCCAAGGACTAGCCTATGAGCAGTTCTTC. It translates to CASSLQGLAYEQFF.